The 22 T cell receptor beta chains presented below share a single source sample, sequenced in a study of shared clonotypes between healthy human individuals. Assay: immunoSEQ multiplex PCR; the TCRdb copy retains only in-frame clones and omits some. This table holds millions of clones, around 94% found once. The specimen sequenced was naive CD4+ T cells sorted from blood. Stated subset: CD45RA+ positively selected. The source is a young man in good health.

The CDR3: CASRSISGANVLTF. In nucleotides, the CDR3 is TGTGCCAGCAGAAGTATCTCTGGGGCCAACGTCCTGACTTTC. V and J are TRBV28 and TRBJ2-6; D is ambiguous. Trimming took off 6 bases at V and 0 bases at J, with 6 bases between the two ends. The CDR3 totals 14 residues. Germline lookup yields CDR1 MDHEN and CDR2 SYDVKM.

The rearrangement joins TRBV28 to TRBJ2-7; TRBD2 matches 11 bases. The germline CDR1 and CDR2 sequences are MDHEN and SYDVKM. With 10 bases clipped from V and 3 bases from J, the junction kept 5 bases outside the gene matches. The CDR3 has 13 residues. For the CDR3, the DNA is TGTGCCACGAGACTAGCGGGGCTCTACGAGCAGTACTTC. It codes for CATRLAGLYEQYF.

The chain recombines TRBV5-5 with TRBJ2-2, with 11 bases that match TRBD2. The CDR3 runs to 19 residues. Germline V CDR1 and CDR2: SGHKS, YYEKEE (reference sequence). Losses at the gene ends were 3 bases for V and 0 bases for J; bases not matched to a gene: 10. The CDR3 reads CASSYRLAGFLANTGELFF. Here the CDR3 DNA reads TGTGCCAGCAGCTACAGACTAGCGGGGTTCCTCGCGAACACCGGGGAGCTGTTTTTT.

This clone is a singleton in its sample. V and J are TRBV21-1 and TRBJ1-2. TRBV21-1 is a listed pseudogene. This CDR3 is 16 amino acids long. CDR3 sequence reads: CASSKGAGRVRDGYTF. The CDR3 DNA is TGTGCCAGCAGCAAAGGGGCGGGAAGGGTAAGAGATGGCTACACCTTC.

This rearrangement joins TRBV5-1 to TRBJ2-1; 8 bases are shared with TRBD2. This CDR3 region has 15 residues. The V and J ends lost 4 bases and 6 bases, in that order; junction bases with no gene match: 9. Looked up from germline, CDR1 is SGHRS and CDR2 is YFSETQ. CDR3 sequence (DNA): TGCGCCAGCAGCCCGGGGGGACTAGGGTCCAATGAGCAGTTCTTC. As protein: CASSPGGLGSNEQFF.

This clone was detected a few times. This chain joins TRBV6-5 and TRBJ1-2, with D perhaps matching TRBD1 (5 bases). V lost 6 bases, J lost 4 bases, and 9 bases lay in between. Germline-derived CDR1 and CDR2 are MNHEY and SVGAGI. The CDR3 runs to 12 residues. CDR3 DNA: TGTGCCAGCAGGGGACCCTCCTATGGCTACACCTTC. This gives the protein CASRGPSYGYTF.

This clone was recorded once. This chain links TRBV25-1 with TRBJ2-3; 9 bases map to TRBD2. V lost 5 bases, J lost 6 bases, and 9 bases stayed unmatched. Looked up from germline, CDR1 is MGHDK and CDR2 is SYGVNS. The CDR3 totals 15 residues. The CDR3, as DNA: TGTGCCAGCAGTAGGGGACTAGCCGCAGTGGATACGCAGTATTTT. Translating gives CASSRGLAAVDTQYF.

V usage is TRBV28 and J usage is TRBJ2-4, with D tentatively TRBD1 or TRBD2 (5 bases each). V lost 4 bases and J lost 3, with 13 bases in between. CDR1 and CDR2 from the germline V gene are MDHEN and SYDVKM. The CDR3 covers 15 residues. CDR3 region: CASSSGTPSKNIQYF. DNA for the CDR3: TGTGCCAGCAGTTCCGGGACCCCCAGCAAAAACATTCAGTACTTC.

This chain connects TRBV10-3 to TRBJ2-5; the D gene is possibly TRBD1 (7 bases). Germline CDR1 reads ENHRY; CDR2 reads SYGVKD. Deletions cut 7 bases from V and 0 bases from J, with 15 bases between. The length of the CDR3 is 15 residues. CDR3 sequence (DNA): TGTGCCATCAATTGGGCAGGGGGGAACCAAGAGACCCAGTACTTC. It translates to CAINWAGGNQETQYF.

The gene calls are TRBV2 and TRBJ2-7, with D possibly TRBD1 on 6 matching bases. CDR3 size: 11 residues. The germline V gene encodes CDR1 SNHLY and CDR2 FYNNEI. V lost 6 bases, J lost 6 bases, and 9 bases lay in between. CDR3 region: CASRQGSEQYF. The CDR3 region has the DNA TGTGCCAGCAGGCAGGGGAGCGAGCAGTACTTC.

The chain's CDR3 is CASKPGGDTQYF. The CDR3 coding sequence is TGCGCCAGCAAACCCGGAGGAGATACGCAGTATTTT. The chain is built from TRBV5-1 and TRBJ2-3, with D tentatively TRBD2 (5 bases). Trimming shortened V by 6 bases and J by 5 bases, and 10 bases separated the two germline ends. The CDR3 length is 12 residues. Per germline, CDR1 SGHRS and CDR2 YFSETQ.

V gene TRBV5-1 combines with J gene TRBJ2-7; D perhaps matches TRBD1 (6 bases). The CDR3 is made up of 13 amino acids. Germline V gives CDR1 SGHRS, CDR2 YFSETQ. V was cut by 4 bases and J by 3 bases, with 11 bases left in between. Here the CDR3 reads CASSRTADYEQYF. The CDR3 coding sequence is TGCGCCAGCAGCAGGACAGCCGACTACGAGCAGTACTTC.

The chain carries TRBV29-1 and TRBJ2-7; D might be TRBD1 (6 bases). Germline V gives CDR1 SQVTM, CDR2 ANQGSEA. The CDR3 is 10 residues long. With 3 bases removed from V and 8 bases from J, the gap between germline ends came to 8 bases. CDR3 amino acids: CSVEQGQQYF. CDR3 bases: TGCAGCGTTGAGCAGGGGCAGCAGTACTTC.

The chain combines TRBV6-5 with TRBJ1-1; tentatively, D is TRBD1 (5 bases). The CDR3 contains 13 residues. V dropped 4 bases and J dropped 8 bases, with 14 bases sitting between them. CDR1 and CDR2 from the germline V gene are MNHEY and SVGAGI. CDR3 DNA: TGTGCCAGCAGTTCCGGGGGGGGAGGAGAAGCTTTCTTT. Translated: CASSSGGGGEAFF.

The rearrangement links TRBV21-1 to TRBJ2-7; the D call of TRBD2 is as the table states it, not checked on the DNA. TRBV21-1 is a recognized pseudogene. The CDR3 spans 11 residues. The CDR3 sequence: CARIYQPLSVF. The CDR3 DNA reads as TGTGCCAGAATCTATCAACCCCTTTCCGTTTTC.

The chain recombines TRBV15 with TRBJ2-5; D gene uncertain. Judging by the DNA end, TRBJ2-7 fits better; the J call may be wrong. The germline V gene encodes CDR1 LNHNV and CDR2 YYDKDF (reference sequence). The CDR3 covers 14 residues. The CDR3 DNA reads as TGTGCCACCAGCAGAGATCCTTCCTCCTACGAGCAGTACTTC. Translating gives CATSRDPSSYEQYF.

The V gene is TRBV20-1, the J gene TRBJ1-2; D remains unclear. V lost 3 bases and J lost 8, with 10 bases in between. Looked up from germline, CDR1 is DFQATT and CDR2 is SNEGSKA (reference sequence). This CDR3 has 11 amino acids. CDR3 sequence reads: CSASREDGYTF. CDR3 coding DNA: TGCAGTGCTAGTCGGGAAGACGGCTACACCTTC.

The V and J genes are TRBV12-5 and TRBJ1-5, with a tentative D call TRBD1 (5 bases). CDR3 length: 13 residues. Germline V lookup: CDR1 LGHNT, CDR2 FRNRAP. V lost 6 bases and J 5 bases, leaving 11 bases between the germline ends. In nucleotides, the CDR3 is TGTGCTAGTGGCTCCAGGGACGATCAGCCCCAGCATTTT. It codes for CASGSRDDQPQHF.

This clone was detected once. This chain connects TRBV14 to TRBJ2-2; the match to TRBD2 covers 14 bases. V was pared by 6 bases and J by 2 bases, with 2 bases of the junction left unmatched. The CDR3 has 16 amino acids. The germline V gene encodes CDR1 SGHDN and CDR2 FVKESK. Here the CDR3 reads CASRGLAGDNTGELFF. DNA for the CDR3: TGTGCCAGCAGGGGACTAGCGGGAGATAACACCGGGGAGCTGTTTTTT. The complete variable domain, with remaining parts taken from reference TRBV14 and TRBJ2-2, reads EAGVTQFPSHSVIEKGQTVTLRCDPISGHDNLYWYRRVMGKEIKFLLHFVKESKQDESGMPNNRFLAERTGGTYSTLKVQPAELEDSGVYFCASRGLAGDNTGELFFGEGSRLTVL.

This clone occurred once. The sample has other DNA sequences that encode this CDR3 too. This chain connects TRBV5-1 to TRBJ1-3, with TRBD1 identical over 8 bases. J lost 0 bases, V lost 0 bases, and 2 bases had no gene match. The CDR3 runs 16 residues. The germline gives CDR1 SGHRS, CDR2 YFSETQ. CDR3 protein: CASSLAGGDSGNTIYF. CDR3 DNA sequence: TGCGCCAGCAGCTTGGCAGGGGGCGACTCTGGAAACACCATATATTTT.

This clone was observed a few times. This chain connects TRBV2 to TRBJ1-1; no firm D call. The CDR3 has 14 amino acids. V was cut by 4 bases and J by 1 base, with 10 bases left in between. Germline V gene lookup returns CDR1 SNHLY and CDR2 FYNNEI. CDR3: CASSAFRSNTEAFF. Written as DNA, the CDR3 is TGTGCCAGCAGTGCGTTTAGATCGAACACTGAAGCTTTCTTT.

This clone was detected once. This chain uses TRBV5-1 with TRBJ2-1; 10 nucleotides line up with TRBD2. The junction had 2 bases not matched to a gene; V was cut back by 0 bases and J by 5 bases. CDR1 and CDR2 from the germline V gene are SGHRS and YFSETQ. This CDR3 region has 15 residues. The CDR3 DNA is TGCGCCAGCAGCTTGGTAGCGGGGGGCGACAATGAGCAGTTCTTC. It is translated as CASSLVAGGDNEQFF. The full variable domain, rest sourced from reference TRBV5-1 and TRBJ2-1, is KAGVTQTPRYLIKTRGQQVTLSCSPISGHRSVSWYQQTPGQGLQFLFEYFSETQRNKGNFPGRFSGRQFSNSRSEMNVSTLELGDSALYLCASSLVAGGDNEQFFGPGTRLTVL.